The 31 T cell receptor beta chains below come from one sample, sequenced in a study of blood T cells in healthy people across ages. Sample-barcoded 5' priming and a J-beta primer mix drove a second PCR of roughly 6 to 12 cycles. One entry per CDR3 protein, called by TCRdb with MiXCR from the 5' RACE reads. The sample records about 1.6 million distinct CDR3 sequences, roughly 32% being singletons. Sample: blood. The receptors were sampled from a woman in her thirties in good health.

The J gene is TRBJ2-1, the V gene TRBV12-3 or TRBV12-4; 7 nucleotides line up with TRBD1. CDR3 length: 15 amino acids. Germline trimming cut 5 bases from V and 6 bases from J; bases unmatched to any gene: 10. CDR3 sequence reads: CASSVTTRGPNEQFF. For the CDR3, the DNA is TGTGCCAGCAGTGTCACTACAAGGGGGCCCAATGAGCAGTTCTTC.

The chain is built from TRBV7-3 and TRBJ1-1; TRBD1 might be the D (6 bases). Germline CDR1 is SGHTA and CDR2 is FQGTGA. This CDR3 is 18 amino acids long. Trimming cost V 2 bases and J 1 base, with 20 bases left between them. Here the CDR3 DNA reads TGTGCCAGCAGCTTATGGGGCGGGGGCGCGAGGTGGAACACTGAAGCTTTCTTT. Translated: CASSLWGGGARWNTEAFF.

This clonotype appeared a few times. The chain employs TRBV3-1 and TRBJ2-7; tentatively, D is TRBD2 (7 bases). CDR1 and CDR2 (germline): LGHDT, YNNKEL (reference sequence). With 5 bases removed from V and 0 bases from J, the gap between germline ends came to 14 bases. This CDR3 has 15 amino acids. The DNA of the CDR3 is TGTGCCAGCAGCTCGGGGGGCCATAGCTCCTACGAGCAGTACTTC. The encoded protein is CASSSGGHSSYEQYF.

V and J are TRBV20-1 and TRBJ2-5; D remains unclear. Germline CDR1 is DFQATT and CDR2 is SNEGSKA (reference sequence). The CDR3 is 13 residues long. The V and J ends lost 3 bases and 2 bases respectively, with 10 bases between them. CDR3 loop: CSASGWLQETQYF. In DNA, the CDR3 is TGCAGTGCTAGCGGGTGGCTACAAGAGACCCAGTACTTC.

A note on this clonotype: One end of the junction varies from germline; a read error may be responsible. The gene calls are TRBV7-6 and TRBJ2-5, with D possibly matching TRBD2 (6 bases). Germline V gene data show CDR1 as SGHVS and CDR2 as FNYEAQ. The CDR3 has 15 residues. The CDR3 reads CASSSSRARLETLYF. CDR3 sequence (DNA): TGTGCCAGCAGCTCCTCTAGGGCGCGACTAGAGACCCTGTACTTC. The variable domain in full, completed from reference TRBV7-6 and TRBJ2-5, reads GAGVSQSPRYKVTKRGQDVALRCDPISGHVSLYWYRQALGQGPEFLTYFNYEAQQDKSGLPNDRFSAERPEGSISTLTIQRTEQRDSAMYRCASSSSRARLETLYFGPGTRLLVL.

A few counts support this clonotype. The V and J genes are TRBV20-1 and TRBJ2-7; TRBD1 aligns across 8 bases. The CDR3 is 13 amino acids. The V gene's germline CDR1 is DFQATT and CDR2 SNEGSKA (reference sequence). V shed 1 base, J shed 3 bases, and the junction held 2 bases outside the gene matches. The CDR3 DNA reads TGCAGTGCTAGAGGACAGGGGCTCTACGAGCAGTACTTC. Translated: CSARGQGLYEQYF.

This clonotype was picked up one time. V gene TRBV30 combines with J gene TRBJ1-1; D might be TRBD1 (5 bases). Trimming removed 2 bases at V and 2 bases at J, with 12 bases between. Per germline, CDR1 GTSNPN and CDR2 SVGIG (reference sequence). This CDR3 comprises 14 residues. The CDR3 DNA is TGTGCCTGGAGTACGACAGTGTTTAACACTGAAGCTTTCTTT. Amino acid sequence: CAWSTTVFNTEAFF.

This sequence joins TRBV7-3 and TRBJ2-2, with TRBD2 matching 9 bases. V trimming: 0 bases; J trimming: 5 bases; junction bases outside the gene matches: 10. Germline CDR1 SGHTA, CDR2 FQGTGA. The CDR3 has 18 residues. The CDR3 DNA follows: TGTGCCAGCAGCTTAACGGAACTAGCGGGCCCCTTTACCGGGGAGCTGTTTTTT. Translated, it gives CASSLTELAGPFTGELFF.

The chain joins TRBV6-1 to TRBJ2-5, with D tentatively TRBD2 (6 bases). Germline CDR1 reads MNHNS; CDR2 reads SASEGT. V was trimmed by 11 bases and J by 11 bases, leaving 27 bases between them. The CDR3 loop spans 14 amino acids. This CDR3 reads CACSPTQATGEQYF. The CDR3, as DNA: TGTGCCTGCTCACCGACCCAAGCAACGGGGGAGCAGTACTTC.

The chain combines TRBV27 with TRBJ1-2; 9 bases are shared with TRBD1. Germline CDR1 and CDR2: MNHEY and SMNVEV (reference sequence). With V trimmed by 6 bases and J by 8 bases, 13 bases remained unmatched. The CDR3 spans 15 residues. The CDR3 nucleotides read TGTGCCAGCAGCCCCGTAGAACCGGGACAGGGAGGCTACACCTTC. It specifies CASSPVEPGQGGYTF.

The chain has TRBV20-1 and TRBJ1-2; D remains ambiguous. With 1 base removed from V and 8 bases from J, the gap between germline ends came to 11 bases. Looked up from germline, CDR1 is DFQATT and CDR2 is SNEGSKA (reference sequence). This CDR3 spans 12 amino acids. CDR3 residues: CSARVDGFGYTF. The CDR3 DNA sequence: TGCAGTGCTAGAGTAGATGGGTTCGGCTACACCTTC.

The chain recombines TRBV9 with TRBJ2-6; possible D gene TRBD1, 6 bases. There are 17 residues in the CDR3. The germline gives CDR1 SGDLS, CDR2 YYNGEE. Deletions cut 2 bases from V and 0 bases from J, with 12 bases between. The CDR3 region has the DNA TGTGCCAGCAGCGTGGGCAGGGGAAACTCTGGGGCCAACGTCCTGACTTTC. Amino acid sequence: CASSVGRGNSGANVLTF.

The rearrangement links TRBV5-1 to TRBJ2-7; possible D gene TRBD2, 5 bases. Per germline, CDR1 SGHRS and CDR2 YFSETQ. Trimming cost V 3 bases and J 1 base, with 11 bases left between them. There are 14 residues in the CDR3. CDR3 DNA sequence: TGCGCCAGCAGCTCAGGACTGCGATCCTACGAGCAGTACTTC. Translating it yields CASSSGLRSYEQYF.

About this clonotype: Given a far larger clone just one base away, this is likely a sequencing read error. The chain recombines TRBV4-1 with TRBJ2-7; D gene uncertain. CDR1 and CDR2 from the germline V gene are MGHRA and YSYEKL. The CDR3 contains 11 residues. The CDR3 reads CASSVGYERYF. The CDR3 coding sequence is TGCGCCAGCAGCGTAGGCTACGAGCGGTACTTC.

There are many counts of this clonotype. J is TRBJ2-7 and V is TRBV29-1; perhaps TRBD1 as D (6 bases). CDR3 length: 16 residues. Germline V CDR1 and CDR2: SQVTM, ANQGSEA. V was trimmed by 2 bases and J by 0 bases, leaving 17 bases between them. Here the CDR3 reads CSVELDRDKSSYEQYF. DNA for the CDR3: TGCAGCGTTGAACTGGACCGGGACAAAAGCTCCTACGAGCAGTACTTC.

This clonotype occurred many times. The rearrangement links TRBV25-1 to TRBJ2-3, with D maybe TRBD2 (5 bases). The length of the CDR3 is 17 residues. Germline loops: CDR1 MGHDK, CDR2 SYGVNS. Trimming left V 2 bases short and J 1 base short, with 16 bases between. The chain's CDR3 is CASSETGSSRGTDTQYF. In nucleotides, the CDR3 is TGTGCCAGCAGTGAAACGGGGTCATCTAGGGGCACAGATACGCAGTATTTT.

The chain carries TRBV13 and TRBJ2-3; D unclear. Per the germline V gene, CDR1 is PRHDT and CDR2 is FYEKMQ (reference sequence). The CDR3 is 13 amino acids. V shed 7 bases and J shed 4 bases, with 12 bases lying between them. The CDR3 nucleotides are TGTGCCAGCACCGGATTGGGTTCAGATACGCAGTATTTT. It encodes CASTGLGSDTQYF. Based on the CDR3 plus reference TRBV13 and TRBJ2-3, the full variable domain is AAGVIQSPRHLIKEKRETATLKCYPIPRHDTVYWYQQGPGQDPQFLISFYEKMQSDKGSIPDRFSAQQFSDYHSELNMSSLELGDSALYFCASTGLGSDTQYFGPGTRLTVL.

The CDR3 here is CASSVSLAKTYNEQFF. In DNA form, the CDR3 reads TGTGCCAGCAGCGTGTCACTAGCGAAGACTTACAATGAGCAGTTCTTC. The J gene is TRBJ2-1, the V gene TRBV9; 7 bases agree with TRBD2. The germline CDR1 and CDR2 sequences are SGDLS and YYNGEE. CDR3 length equals 16 residues. V was pared by 2 bases and J by 4 bases, with 9 bases of the junction left unmatched.

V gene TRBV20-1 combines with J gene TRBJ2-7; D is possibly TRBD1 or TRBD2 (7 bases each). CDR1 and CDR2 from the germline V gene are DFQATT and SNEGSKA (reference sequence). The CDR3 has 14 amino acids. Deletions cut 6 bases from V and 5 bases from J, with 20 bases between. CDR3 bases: TGCAGTGCCCCAGGGGGGGGGGGCCTCCACGAGCAGTACTTC. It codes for CSAPGGGGLHEQYF.

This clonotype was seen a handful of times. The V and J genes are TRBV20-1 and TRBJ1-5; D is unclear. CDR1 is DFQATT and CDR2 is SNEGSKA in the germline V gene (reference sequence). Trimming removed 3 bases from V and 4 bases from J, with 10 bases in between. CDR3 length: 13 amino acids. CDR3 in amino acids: CSASTDGNQPQHF. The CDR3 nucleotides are TGCAGTGCTAGTACGGACGGGAATCAGCCCCAGCATTTT.

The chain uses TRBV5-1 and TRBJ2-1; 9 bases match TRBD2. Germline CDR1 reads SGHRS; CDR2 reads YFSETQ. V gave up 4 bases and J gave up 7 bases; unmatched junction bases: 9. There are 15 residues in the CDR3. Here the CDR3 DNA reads TGCGCCAGCAGCCAACTTACCGCGGGGGGGAATGAGCAGTTCTTC. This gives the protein CASSQLTAGGNEQFF.

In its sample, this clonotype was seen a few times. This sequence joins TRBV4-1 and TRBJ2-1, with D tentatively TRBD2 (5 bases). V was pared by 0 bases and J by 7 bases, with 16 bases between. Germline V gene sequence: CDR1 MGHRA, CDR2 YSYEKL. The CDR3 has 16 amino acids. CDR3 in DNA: TGCGCCAGCAGCCAAGAAGGGCTAGCTGCTAGTAATGAGCAGTTCTTC. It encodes CASSQEGLAASNEQFF.

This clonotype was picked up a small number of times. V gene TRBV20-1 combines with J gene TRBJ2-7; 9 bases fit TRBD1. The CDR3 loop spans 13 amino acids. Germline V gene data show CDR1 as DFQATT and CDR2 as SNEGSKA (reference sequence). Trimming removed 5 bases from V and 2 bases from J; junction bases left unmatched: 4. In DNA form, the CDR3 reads TGCAGTGCTCGGACAGGGGTAGCCTACGAGCAGTACTTC. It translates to CSARTGVAYEQYF.

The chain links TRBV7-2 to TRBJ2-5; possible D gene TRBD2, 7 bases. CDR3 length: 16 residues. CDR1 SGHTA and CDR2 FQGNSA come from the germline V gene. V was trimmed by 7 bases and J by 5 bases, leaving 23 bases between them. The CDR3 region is CASNKRGGALTETQYF. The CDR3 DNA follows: TGTGCCAGCAACAAAAGGGGGGGGGCGTTGACGGAGACCCAGTACTTC.

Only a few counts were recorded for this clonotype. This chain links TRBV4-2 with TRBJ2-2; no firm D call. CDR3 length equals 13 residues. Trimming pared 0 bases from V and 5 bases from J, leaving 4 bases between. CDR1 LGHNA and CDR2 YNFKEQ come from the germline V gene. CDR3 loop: CASSQETTGELFF. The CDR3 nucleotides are TGTGCCAGCAGCCAAGAAACAACCGGGGAGCTGTTTTTT.

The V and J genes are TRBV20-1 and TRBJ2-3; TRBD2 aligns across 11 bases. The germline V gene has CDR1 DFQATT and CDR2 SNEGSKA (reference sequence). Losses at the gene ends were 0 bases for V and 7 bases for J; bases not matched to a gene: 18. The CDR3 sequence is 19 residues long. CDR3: CSAREASSGGRAVTHTQYF. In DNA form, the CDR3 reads TGCAGTGCTAGAGAGGCGTCTAGCGGGGGGCGGGCTGTTACACATACGCAGTATTTT.

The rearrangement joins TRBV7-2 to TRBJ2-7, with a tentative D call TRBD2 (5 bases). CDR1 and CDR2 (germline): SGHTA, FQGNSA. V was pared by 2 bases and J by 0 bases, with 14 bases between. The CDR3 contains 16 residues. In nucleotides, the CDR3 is TGTGCCAGCAGCTTACACGGGTCTAGCTCCTCCTACGAGCAGTACTTC. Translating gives CASSLHGSSSSYEQYF.

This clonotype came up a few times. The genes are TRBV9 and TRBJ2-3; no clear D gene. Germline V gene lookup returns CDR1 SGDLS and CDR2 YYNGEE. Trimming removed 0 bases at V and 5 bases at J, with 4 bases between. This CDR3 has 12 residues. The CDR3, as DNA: TGTGCCAGCAGCGTAGATAGAGATACGCAGTATTTT. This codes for CASSVDRDTQYF. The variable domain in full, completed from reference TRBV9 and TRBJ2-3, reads DSGVTQTPKHLITATGQRVTLRCSPRSGDLSVYWYQQSLDQGLQFLIQYYNGEERAKGNILERFSAQQFPDLHSELNLSSLELGDSALYFCASSVDRDTQYFGPGTRLTVL.

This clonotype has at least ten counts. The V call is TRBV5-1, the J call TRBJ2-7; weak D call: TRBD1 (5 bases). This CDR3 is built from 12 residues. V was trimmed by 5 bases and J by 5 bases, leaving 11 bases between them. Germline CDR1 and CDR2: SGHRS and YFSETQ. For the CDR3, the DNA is TGCGCCAGCAGTTCTCAGGGAAACGAGCAGTACTTC. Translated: CASSSQGNEQYF.

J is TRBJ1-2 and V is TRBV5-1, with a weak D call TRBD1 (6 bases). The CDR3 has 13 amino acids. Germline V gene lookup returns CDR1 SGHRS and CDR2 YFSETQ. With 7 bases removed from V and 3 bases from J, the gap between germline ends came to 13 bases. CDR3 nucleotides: TGCGCCAGCGGAAAATGGACAGACTATGGCTACACCTTC. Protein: CASGKWTDYGYTF.

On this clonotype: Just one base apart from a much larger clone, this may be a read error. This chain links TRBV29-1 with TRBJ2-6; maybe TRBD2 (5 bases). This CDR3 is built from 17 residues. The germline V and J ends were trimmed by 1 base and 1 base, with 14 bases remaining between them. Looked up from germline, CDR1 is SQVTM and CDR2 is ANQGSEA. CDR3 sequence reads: CSVEASRPGSGANVLTF. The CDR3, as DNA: TGCAGCGTTGAAGCGTCTCGCCCGGGGTCTGGGGCCAACGTCCTGACTTTC.